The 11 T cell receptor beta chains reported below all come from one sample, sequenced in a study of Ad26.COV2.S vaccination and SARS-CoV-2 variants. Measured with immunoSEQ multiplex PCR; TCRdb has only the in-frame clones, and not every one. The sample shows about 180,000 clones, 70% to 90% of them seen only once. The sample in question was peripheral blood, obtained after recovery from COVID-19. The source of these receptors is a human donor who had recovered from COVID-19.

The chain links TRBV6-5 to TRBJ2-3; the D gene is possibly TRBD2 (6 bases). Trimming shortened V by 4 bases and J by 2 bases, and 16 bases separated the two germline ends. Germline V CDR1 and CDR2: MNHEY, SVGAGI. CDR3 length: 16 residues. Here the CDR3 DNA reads TGTGCCAGCAGTTTTCGGGAACCGGGGGACACAGATACGCAGTATTTT. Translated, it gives CASSFREPGDTDTQYF.

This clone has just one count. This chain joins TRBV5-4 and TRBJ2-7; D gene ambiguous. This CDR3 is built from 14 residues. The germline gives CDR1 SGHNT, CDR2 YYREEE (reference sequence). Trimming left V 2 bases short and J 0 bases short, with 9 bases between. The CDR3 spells CASSFDQSSYEQYF. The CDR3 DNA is TGTGCCAGCAGCTTCGATCAGAGCTCCTACGAGCAGTACTTC.

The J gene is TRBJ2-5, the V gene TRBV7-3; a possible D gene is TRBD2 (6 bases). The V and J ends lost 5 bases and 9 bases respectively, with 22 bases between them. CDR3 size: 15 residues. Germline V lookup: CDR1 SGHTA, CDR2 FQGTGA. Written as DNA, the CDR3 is TGTGCCAGCAGCGTCACCGGGACCCGTGGGGAGGCCCAGTACTTC. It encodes CASSVTGTRGEAQYF.

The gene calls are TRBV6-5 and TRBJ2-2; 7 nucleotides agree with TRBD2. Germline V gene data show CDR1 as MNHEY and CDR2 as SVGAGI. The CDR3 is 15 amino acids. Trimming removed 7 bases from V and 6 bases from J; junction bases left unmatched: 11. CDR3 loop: CASKGAGVNSGELFF. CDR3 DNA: TGTGCCAGCAAAGGGGCGGGGGTTAATTCCGGGGAGCTGTTTTTT.

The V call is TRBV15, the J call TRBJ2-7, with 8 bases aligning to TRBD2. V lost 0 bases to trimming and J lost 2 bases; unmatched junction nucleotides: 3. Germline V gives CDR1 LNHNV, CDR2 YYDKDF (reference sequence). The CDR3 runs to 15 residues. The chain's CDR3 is CATSRDPAGAYEQYF. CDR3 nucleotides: TGTGCCACCAGCAGAGATCCAGCGGGAGCCTACGAGCAGTACTTC.

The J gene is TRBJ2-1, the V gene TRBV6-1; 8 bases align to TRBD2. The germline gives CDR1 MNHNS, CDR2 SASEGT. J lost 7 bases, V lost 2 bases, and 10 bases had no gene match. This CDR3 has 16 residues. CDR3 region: CASSEWDGRASNEQFF. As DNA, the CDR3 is TGTGCCAGCAGTGAATGGGACGGGAGGGCCAGTAATGAGCAGTTCTTC.

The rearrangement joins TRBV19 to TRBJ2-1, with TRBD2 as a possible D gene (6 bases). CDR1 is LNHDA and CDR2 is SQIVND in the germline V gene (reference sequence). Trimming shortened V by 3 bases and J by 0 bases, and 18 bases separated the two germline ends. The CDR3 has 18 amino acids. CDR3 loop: CASSMGPAGTASYNEQFF. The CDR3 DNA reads TGTGCCAGTAGTATGGGTCCCGCCGGGACTGCCTCCTACAATGAGCAGTTCTTC. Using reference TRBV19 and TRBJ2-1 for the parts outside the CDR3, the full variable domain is DGGITQSPKYLFRKEGQNVTLSCEQNLNHDAMYWYRQDPGQGLRLIYYSQIVNDFQKGDIAEGYSVSREKKESFPLTVTSAQKNPTAFYLCASSMGPAGTASYNEQFFGPGTRLTVL.

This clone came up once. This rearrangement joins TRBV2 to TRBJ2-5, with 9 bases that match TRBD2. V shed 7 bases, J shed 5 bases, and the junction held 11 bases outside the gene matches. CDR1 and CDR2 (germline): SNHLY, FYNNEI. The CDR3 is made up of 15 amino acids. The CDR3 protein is CASTPTGLAAETQYF. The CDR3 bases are TGTGCCAGCACTCCAACGGGACTAGCCGCGGAGACCCAGTACTTC.

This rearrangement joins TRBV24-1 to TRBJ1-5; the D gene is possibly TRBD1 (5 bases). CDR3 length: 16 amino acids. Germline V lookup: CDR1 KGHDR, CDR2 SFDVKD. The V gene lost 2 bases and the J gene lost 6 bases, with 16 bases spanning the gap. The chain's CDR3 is CATSDWQGVHGQPQHF. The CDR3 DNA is TGTGCCACCAGTGATTGGCAAGGGGTTCACGGTCAGCCCCAGCATTTT.

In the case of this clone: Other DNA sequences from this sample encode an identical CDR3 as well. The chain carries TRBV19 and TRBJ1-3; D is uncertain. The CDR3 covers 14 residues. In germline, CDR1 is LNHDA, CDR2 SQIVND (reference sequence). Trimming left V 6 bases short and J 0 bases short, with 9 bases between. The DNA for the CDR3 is TGTGCCAGTAGGATGACGGGCTCTGGAAACACCATATATTTT. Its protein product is CASRMTGSGNTIYF.

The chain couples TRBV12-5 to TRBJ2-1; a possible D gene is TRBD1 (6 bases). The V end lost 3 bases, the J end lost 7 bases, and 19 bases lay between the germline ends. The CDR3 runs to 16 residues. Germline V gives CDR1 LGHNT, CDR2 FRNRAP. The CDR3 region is CASGFLTGPLENEQFF. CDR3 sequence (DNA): TGTGCTAGTGGTTTCCTGACAGGCCCTCTAGAAAATGAGCAGTTCTTC.